The rows below give T cell receptor beta chains drawn from one sample of a study of blood T cell repertoires in COVID-19. The protocol was immunoSEQ multiplex PCR, while the TCRdb copy is restricted to in-frame clones and leaves out a portion. The sample shows about 350,000 clones, about 92% of them seen only once. The specimen sequenced was peripheral blood. These receptors originate from a woman aged 60 to 75 with COVID-19, enrolled during active disease. The CDR3 runs from the conserved cysteine through the conserved F or W. Fields, in order: V gene, J gene, CDR3 length, clone size, CDR3 protein. Not every row has a clone size; where given, it reads once, few, many or a size class.

V: TRBV6-2/TRBV6-3; J: TRBJ1-5; length: 15; size: once; CDR3: CASSSTGGENQPQHF
V: TRBV28; J: TRBJ1-1; length: 17; size: once; CDR3: CASSPKAPGQGKTEAFF
V: TRBV7-9; J: TRBJ1-1; length: 14; size: few; CDR3: CASSLVPTGTEAFF
V: TRBV2; J: TRBJ2-2; length: 16; size: NA; CDR3: CASRLSSGGTTGELFF
V: TRBV6-5; J: TRBJ2-3; length: 14; size: once; CDR3: CASTRGAGADTQYF
V: TRBV5-8; J: TRBJ1-2; length: 14; size: once; CDR3: CASSSGQGALGYTF
V: TRBV5-5; J: TRBJ1-1; length: 13; size: NA; CDR3: CASSLWTPHKAFF
V: TRBV5-1; J: TRBJ2-7; length: 15; size: NA; CDR3: CASSLGRTETYEQYF
V: TRBV9; J: TRBJ2-1; length: 14; size: NA; CDR3: CASRKDRGRNEQFF
V: TRBV27; J: TRBJ1-5; length: 14; size: many; CDR3: CASRPGLSNQPQHF
V: TRBV3-1/TRBV3-2; J: TRBJ1-1; length: 16; size: NA; CDR3: CASSQVPTGVNTEAFF
V: TRBV4-1; J: TRBJ1-1; length: 15; size: NA; CDR3: CASSELGGRNTEAFF
V: TRBV19; J: TRBJ1-4; length: 13; size: NA; CDR3: CASSPGAIEKLFF
V: TRBV27; J: TRBJ1-4; length: 13; size: NA; CDR3: CASSNRGREKLFF